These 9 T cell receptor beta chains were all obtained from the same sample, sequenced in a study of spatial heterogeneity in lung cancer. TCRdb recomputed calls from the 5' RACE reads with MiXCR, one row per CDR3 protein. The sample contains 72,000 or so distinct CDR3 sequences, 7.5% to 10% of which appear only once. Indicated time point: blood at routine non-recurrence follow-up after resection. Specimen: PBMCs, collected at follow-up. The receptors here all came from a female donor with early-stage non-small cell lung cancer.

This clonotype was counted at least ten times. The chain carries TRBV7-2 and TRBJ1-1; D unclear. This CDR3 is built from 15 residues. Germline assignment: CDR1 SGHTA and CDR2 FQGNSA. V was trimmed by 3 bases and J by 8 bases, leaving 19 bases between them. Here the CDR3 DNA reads TGTGCCAGCAGCTTGGATCTTTACAGCGGGAGAGAAGCTTTCTTT. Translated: CASSLDLYSGREAFF.

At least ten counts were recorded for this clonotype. The CDR3: CASSGSYGYTF. The CDR3, as DNA: TGTGCCAGCAGTGGAAGCTATGGCTACACCTTC. The V gene is TRBV2, the J gene TRBJ1-2; no definite D call. V lost 4 bases to trimming and J lost 4 bases, with 4 bases between them. The CDR3 is made up of 11 amino acids. Germline values: CDR1 SNHLY, CDR2 FYNNEI.

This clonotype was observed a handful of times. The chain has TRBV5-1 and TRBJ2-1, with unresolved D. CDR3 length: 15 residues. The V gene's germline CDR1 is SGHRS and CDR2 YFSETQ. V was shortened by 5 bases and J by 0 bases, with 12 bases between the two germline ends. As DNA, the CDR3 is TGCGCCAGCAGTCAATCAGTTTCCTCCTACAATGAGCAGTTCTTC. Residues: CASSQSVSSYNEQFF.

CDR3 protein: CASSDSPGPEAFF. DNA for the CDR3: TGCGCCAGCTCCGACTCCCCGGGGCCCGAAGCTTTCTTT. This sequence joins TRBV10-1 and TRBJ1-1; D perhaps matches TRBD1 (5 bases). The germline V and J ends were trimmed by 8 bases and 8 bases, with 18 bases remaining between them. Germline V gene data show CDR1 as WNHNN and CDR2 as SYGVQD (reference sequence). The CDR3 runs to 13 residues.

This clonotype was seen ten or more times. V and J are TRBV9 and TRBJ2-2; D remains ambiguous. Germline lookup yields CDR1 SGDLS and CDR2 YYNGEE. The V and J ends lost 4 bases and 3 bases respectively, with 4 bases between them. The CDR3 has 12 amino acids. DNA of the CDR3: TGTGCCAGCAGCTTTGACACCGGGGAGCTGTTTTTT. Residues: CASSFDTGELFF. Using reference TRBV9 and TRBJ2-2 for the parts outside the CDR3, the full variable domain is DSGVTQTPKHLITATGQRVTLRCSPRSGDLSVYWYQQSLDQGLQFLIQYYNGEERAKGNILERFSAQQFPDLHSELNLSSLELGDSALYFCASSFDTGELFFGEGSRLTVL.

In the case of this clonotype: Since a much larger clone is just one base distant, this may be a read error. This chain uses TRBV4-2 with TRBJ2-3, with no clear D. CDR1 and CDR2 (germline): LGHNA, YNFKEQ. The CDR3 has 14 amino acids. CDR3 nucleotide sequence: TGTGACAGCAGCCCCGTATCCCCCACAGATACGCAGTATTTT. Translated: CDSSPVSPTDTQYF.

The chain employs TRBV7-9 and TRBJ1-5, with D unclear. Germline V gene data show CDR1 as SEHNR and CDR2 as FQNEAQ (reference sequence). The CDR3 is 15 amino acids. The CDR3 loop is CAATRPPLSNQPQHF. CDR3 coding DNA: TGTGCTGCTACAAGGCCCCCCCTCAGCAATCAGCCCCAGCATTTT.

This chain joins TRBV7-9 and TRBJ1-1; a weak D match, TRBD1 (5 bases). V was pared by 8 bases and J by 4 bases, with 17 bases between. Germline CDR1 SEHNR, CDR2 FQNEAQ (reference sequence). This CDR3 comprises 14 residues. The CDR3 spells CASHGGPTGTEAFF. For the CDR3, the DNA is TGTGCCAGCCATGGGGGACCCACGGGCACTGAAGCTTTCTTT.

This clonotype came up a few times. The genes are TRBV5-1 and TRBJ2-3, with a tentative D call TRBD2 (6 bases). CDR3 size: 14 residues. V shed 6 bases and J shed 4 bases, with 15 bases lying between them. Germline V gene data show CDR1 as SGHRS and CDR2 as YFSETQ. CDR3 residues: CASTRAGSADTQYF. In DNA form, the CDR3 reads TGCGCCAGCACCCGGGCCGGGAGTGCAGATACGCAGTATTTT.